Sequencing of this TCR beta chain was carried out in a study of control samples from healthy donors and cancer patients. Assay used: immunoSEQ multiplex PCR; TCRdb lists only in-frame clones, some missing. The data show approximately 74,000 clones, approximately 94% seen once. The CDR3 has 15 residues. From germline, CDR1 is SGHRS and CDR2 YFSETQ. V trimming: 7 bases; J trimming: 4 bases; junction bases outside the gene matches: 14. Sequencing used blood. The sequence was obtained from a woman aged 25 to 39 in good health. The chain couples TRBV5-1 to TRBJ2-7, with 7 bases fitting TRBD1. The CDR3 DNA is TGCGCCAGCCGCTGGGGAGACGGGACAGATTACGAGCAGTACTTC. It yields the protein CASRWGDGTDYEQYF.